This T cell receptor (beta chain) comes out of a study of T cell repertoires in cytomegalovirus infection. Background on the study: Epitope selection comprised recently identified HLA-C-restricted CMV epitopes and well-studied HLA-B-restricted CMV epitopes. Evidence of both CMV infection and a matching HLA type came from public TCR beta signatures. Study-wide findings and caveats: Individuals carrying CMV plus the relevant HLA were identified by cumulative frequency of public TCR beta families. CMV-specific TCR beta clonotypes restricted by HLA-C were the ones dominating the ex vivo response.

Looked up from germline, CDR1 is SQVTM and CDR2 is ANQGSEA. This CDR3 spans 12 amino acids. Trimming removed 8 bases from V and 11 bases from J, with 21 bases in between. About this clonotype itself: No antigen is known for it.

TCRdb analysed the reads with MiXCR anew, one entry per CDR3 protein. The profile shows 550,000 to 850,000 distinct CDR3 sequences, 33% of them singletons. The source of this sequence is a human donor in good health (CMV status not recorded). Some clones in this sample may be carry-over from other donors' samples. The genes are TRBV29-1 and TRBJ1-1; D is perhaps TRBD1 (6 bases). Sequences were derived from cultured PBMCs, sampled from culture after CMV antigen stimulation. The CDR3 spells CSTVPDREYAFF. In nucleotides, the CDR3 is TGCAGCACAGTGCCGGACAGAGAGTACGCTTTCTTT.